Shown below are 29 T cell receptor beta chains from a single sample sequenced in a study of T cell responses to AZD1222 COVID-19 vaccine. Clones were sequenced by immunoSEQ multiplex PCR, and TCRdb holds only the in-frame ones, with some missing. The table shows some 150,000 clones, with almost 85% occurring only once. Sequencing was performed on peripheral blood, taken 28 days after the second dose of the MenACWY control vaccine. The receptors were sampled from an adult who received the MenACWY meningococcal vaccine as a control.

This clone showed up just once. The gene calls are TRBV28 and TRBJ2-3, with TRBD2 matching 10 bases. Per the germline V gene, CDR1 is MDHEN and CDR2 is SYDVKM. V shed 5 bases and J 1 base; nucleotides not matched to a gene: 0. The CDR3 is 14 residues long. The CDR3 DNA reads as TGTGCCAGCAGTAGCGGGGGGGGCACAGATACGCAGTATTTT. It yields the protein CASSSGGGTDTQYF.

The V and J genes are TRBV11-2 and TRBJ1-4; 8 bases fit TRBD1. The germline V gene encodes CDR1 SGHAT and CDR2 FQNNGV. This CDR3 has 14 amino acids. V gave up 3 bases and J gave up 7 bases; unmatched junction bases: 4. The CDR3 DNA reads TGTGCCAGCAGCTTCGGGACAGGCTTTGAAAAACTGTTTTTT. It specifies CASSFGTGFEKLFF.

The table lists this clone with a few counts. The chain combines TRBV28 with TRBJ1-3; TRBD1 aligns across 10 bases. The germline V gene has CDR1 MDHEN and CDR2 SYDVKM. Trimming removed 6 bases from V and 3 bases from J; junction bases left unmatched: 5. There are 15 residues in the CDR3. The CDR3 sequence: CASSSTGGGGNTIYF. In DNA form, the CDR3 reads TGTGCCAGCAGCTCGACAGGGGGCGGTGGAAACACCATATATTTT.

The chain employs TRBV4-2 and TRBJ1-2; 8 positions agree with TRBD1. Trimming at V came to 0 bases and at J to 5 bases, leaving 5 bases not matched to a gene. Germline lookup yields CDR1 LGHNA and CDR2 YNFKEQ. This CDR3 is 15 amino acids long. The CDR3 coding sequence is TGTGCCAGCAGCCAAGATCGACAGGGGACGTATGGCTACACCTTC. Residues: CASSQDRQGTYGYTF.

The genes are TRBV28 and TRBJ2-3; 11 bases align to TRBD1. The germline gives CDR1 MDHEN, CDR2 SYDVKM. There are 18 residues in the CDR3. V was pared by 2 bases and J by 3 bases, with 10 bases of the junction left unmatched. The CDR3: CASSLLSSGQGATDTQYF. CDR3 DNA: TGTGCCAGCAGTTTACTCTCGTCAGGACAGGGGGCGACAGATACGCAGTATTTT.

V and J are TRBV21-1 and TRBJ2-7; the D call TRBD1 from the table was never checked on the DNA. TRBV21-1 is a listed pseudogene. This CDR3 comprises 16 residues. CDR3 in DNA: TGTGCCAGCAGCACCAGTTTAGGGACAGCGTTCTACGAGCAGTACGTC. Amino acid sequence: CASSTSLGTAFYEQYV.

There are a few counts of this clone. The chain joins TRBV9 to TRBJ1-2; 9 bases map to TRBD1. The trim removed 0 bases at V and 6 bases at J, leaving 3 bases unmatched. Germline lookup yields CDR1 SGDLS and CDR2 YYNGEE. The CDR3 loop spans 14 amino acids. CDR3 region: CASSVVTGGDGYTF. CDR3 DNA sequence: TGTGCCAGCAGCGTAGTGACAGGGGGTGATGGCTACACCTTC.

The chain employs TRBV5-1 and TRBJ2-3, with 11 positions matching TRBD2. This CDR3 comprises 16 residues. Germline V gene data show CDR1 as SGHRS and CDR2 as YFSETQ. Germline trimming cut 2 bases from V and 2 bases from J; bases unmatched to any gene: 4. DNA for the CDR3: TGCGCCAGCAGCTTTAGCGGGGGGGCGGTCACAGATACGCAGTATTTT. It is translated as CASSFSGGAVTDTQYF.

This clone has a handful of counts. The chain couples TRBV21-1 to TRBJ1-4. TRBV21-1 is labeled a pseudogene. The CDR3 covers 11 residues. This chain's CDR3 is CASSELEKLFF. CDR3 coding DNA: TGTGCCAGCAGTGAACTTGAAAAACTGTTTTTT.

Only a few counts were recorded for this clone. The chain has TRBV5-1 and TRBJ1-2, with D possibly TRBD1 on 6 matching bases. The CDR3 is made up of 14 amino acids. V was shortened by 5 bases and J by 2 bases, with 13 bases between the two germline ends. Germline CDR1 is SGHRS and CDR2 is YFSETQ. In nucleotides, the CDR3 is TGCGCCAGCAGTCCCTATACAGGGAACTATGGCTACACCTTC. Its protein product is CASSPYTGNYGYTF. Looking up the rest from reference TRBV5-1 and TRBJ1-2 gives the full variable domain: KAGVTQTPRYLIKTRGQQVTLSCSPISGHRSVSWYQQTPGQGLQFLFEYFSETQRNKGNFPGRFSGRQFSNSRSEMNVSTLELGDSALYLCASSPYTGNYGYTFGSGTRLTVV.

This rearrangement joins TRBV11-3 to TRBJ2-7; 8 bases align to TRBD2. CDR1 and CDR2 from the germline V gene are SGHNT and YENEEA. The CDR3 is made up of 16 amino acids. Germline trimming cut 5 bases from V and 0 bases from J; bases unmatched to any gene: 9. In DNA form, the CDR3 reads TGTGCCAGCAGCCCCGGTGGCGGGAGGAGCTCCTACGAGCAGTACTTC. It codes for CASSPGGGRSSYEQYF.

The gene calls are TRBV27 and TRBJ2-7, with D possibly being TRBD1 or TRBD2 (5 bases each). V was cut by 5 bases and J by 3 bases, with 20 bases left in between. The CDR3 spans 16 residues. Germline V gives CDR1 MNHEY, CDR2 SMNVEV (reference sequence). The CDR3 DNA follows: TGTGCCAGCAGTGCGGCGACCGGGACGGTATTCTACGAGCAGTACTTC. As protein: CASSAATGTVFYEQYF.

V and J are TRBV19 and TRBJ1-1; no definite D call. There are 14 residues in the CDR3. The V and J ends lost 3 bases and 2 bases respectively, with 10 bases between them. In germline, CDR1 is LNHDA, CDR2 SQIVND (reference sequence). The CDR3 reads CASSISGFNTEAFF. The CDR3 DNA reads as TGTGCCAGTAGTATCTCGGGTTTTAACACTGAAGCTTTCTTT.

J is TRBJ1-2 and V is TRBV5-5, with TRBD1 as a possible D gene (6 bases). The V end lost 2 bases, the J end lost 8 bases, and 13 bases lay between the germline ends. This CDR3 is 13 amino acids long. Germline V gene sequence: CDR1 SGHKS, CDR2 YYEKEE (reference sequence). The CDR3 loop is CASSLTGLSGYTF. CDR3 DNA sequence: TGTGCCAGCAGCTTAACAGGGCTTTCCGGCTACACCTTC.

This clone is a singleton in its sample. This sequence joins TRBV2 and TRBJ1-5; D not certain. Trimming cost V 3 bases and J 6 bases, with 12 bases left between them. Germline V gene data show CDR1 as SNHLY and CDR2 as FYNNEI. The CDR3 is made up of 14 amino acids. The CDR3, as DNA: TGTGCCAGCAGTGACAGGTTCCCTGTTCAGCCCCAGCATTTT. It encodes CASSDRFPVQPQHF.

This sequence joins TRBV9 and TRBJ2-5, with 10 positions matching TRBD2. CDR3 length equals 12 residues. Germline values: CDR1 SGDLS, CDR2 YYNGEE. V was pared by 3 bases and J by 7 bases, with 0 bases of the junction left unmatched. The CDR3 loop is CASSASGGTQYF. CDR3 DNA sequence: TGTGCCAGCAGCGCTAGCGGGGGGACCCAGTACTTC.

The J gene is TRBJ2-7, the V gene TRBV6-2 or TRBV6-3, with 9 bases lining up with TRBD1. The germline CDR1 and CDR2 sequences are MNHEY and SVGEGT. This CDR3 region has 16 residues. With 4 bases clipped from V and 0 bases from J, the junction kept 7 bases outside the gene matches. The CDR3 here is CASSLPGQGSSYEQYF. The CDR3 nucleotides read TGTGCCAGCAGTTTACCCGGACAGGGGAGCTCCTACGAGCAGTACTTC.

This CDR3 is CATSGQISGANVLTF. In nucleotides, the CDR3 is TGTGCCACCAGTGGACAGATCTCTGGGGCCAACGTCCTGACTTTC. V gene TRBV24-1 combines with J gene TRBJ2-6; D might be TRBD1 (5 bases). V was shortened by 5 bases and J by 0 bases, with 7 bases between the two germline ends. CDR1 is KGHDR and CDR2 is SFDVKD in the germline V gene. The CDR3 runs 15 residues.

V and J are TRBV24-1 and TRBJ2-5; either TRBD1 or TRBD2 may fit D (5 bases each). V shed 4 bases and J shed 4 bases, with 9 bases lying between them. The CDR3 has 13 amino acids. Germline lookup yields CDR1 KGHDR and CDR2 SFDVKD. The CDR3 bases are TGTGCCACCAGTGAGCCGGGACCAGAGACCCAGTACTTC. Translated: CATSEPGPETQYF.

This chain connects TRBV12-3 or TRBV12-4 to TRBJ2-1; D unclear. Trimming took 4 bases from V and 9 from J, leaving 10 bases between them. The CDR3 length is 12 residues. The CDR3 loop reads CASSYFPREQFF. In DNA form, the CDR3 reads TGTGCCAGCAGTTATTTCCCCCGTGAGCAGTTCTTC.

The CDR3 DNA follows: TGTGCCAGCAACAAAGGGACTAGCGGGAGGTACAATGAGCAGTTCTTC. This codes for CASNKGTSGRYNEQFF. The chain has TRBV21-1 and TRBJ2-1; TRBD2 is the table's D call and was not checked against the DNA. TRBV21-1 is a documented pseudogene. The CDR3 totals 16 residues.

This rearrangement joins TRBV5-1 to TRBJ2-1; D uncertain. CDR1 and CDR2 (germline): SGHRS, YFSETQ. The V end lost 2 bases, the J end lost 5 bases, and 14 bases lay between the germline ends. The CDR3 runs 15 residues. CDR3 nucleotides: TGCGCCAGCAGCTTAAACGGGCCACGGGACAATGAGCAGTTCTTC. Residues: CASSLNGPRDNEQFF.

This chain joins TRBV7-6 and TRBJ2-2, with 8 positions matching TRBD2. V lost 0 bases and J lost 7; bases outside the gene matches: 13. The germline CDR1 and CDR2 sequences are SGHVS and FNYEAQ. This CDR3 has 18 residues. In DNA form, the CDR3 reads TGTGCCAGCAGCTTAGCGGTCCAGCGGGGGTCCTCGCGCGGGGAGCTGTTTTTT. Amino acid sequence: CASSLAVQRGSSRGELFF.

The genes are TRBV3-1 (or the pseudogene TRBV3-2) and TRBJ2-3, with D unresolved. V lost 3 bases and J 5 bases, leaving 9 bases between the germline ends. The germline V gene has CDR1 LGHDT and CDR2 YNNKEL (reference sequence). The CDR3 is 13 residues long. The CDR3 DNA reads as TGTGCCAGCAGCCATTCGGCTGGAGATACGCAGTATTTT. Its translation is CASSHSAGDTQYF.

This clone came up once. V is TRBV19 and J is TRBJ2-3; 10 bases line up with TRBD2. CDR3 size: 19 residues. Germline CDR1 LNHDA, CDR2 SQIVND (reference sequence). V was clipped by 3 bases and J by 2 bases; unmatched bases: 14. The CDR3 region is CASSILFGLADLLTDTQYF. The CDR3 coding sequence is TGTGCCAGTAGTATTCTTTTCGGACTAGCGGACCTCCTCACAGATACGCAGTATTTT.

This chain uses TRBV5-1 with TRBJ2-1; D might be TRBD1 (5 bases). Per the germline V gene, CDR1 is SGHRS and CDR2 is YFSETQ. V lost 0 bases and J 3 bases, leaving 10 bases between the germline ends. This CDR3 has 15 residues. The CDR3 DNA follows: TGCGCCAGCAGCTTGGAAGACAGCAACTACAATGAGCAGTTCTTC. Translated, it gives CASSLEDSNYNEQFF.

Only one count was recorded for this clone. The chain joins TRBV27 to TRBJ1-6, with a weak D call TRBD1 (5 bases). This CDR3 comprises 14 residues. Between the trimmed V and J ends, which lost 8 bases and 7 bases, there was a span of 15 bases. Germline assignment: CDR1 MNHEY and CDR2 SMNVEV (reference sequence). The CDR3 region is CASCYGGLNSPLHF. DNA for the CDR3: TGTGCCAGCTGTTATGGGGGGTTAAATTCACCCCTCCACTTT.

This chain connects TRBV5-4 to TRBJ1-3; D remains ambiguous. The CDR3 contains 13 residues. Per the germline V gene, CDR1 is SGHNT and CDR2 is YYREEE (reference sequence). Trimming took 7 bases from V and 0 from J, leaving 8 bases between them. CDR3 coding DNA: TGTGCCAGCTCCTTTTACTCTGGAAACACCATATATTTT. It yields the protein CASSFYSGNTIYF.

The chain is built from TRBV19 and TRBJ1-3; TRBD1 aligns across 9 bases. The germline CDR1 and CDR2 sequences are LNHDA and SQIVND (reference sequence). V lost 7 bases to trimming and J lost 0 bases; unmatched junction nucleotides: 4. The CDR3 runs to 15 residues. For the CDR3, the DNA is TGTGCCAGTAACCCGGGACAGGGCTCTGGAAACACCATATATTTT. Its translation: CASNPGQGSGNTIYF.